The clone carrying this TCR beta chain was counted a few times. What it binds is unknown. The record originates from a study of CD8 T cells in ankylosing spondylitis. With 0 bases removed from V and 3 bases from J, the gap between germline ends came to 17 bases. The length of the CDR3 is 17 residues. CDR1 LGHNA and CDR2 YNFKEQ come from the germline V gene. Study-level points and caveats: In ankylosing spondylitis blood, a motif of roughly 8 highly homologous TCR beta variants appeared characteristic. Clones linked with disease were CD8+ and fairly uncommon in the peripheral blood.

TCRdb recomputed calls from the 5' RACE reads with MiXCR, one row per CDR3 protein. The sample has around 450,000 distinct CDR3 sequences, roughly 26% seen once; the top ten hold 0.89%. The rearrangement joins TRBV4-2 to TRBJ1-1; a possible D gene is TRBD1 (5 bases). This clonotype was obtained from a male donor with ankylosing spondylitis. The material sequenced was blood, either unsorted or a sorted T cell fraction (not recorded which). The CDR3 reads CASSQDRGGGEDTEAFF. The CDR3 DNA reads TGTGCCAGCAGCCAAGATCGGGGCGGAGGGGAAGACACTGAAGCTTTCTTT.